These 27 T cell receptor beta chains came from one sample sequenced in a study of CD8+ T cells in alopecia areata. Reverse transcribed after extraction, RNA yielded cDNA as the sequencing template. Measured with immunoSEQ multiplex PCR; TCRdb has only the in-frame clones, and not every one. The sample yields 170,000 or so clones, 59% seen once. Sequenced here: CD4+ T cells sorted from blood, sampled at week 0. The receptors shown here come from a human donor with alopecia areata.

A note on this clone: Other nucleotide sequences in the sample specify the same CDR3. The chain carries TRBV20-1 and TRBJ2-1; the D is unclear. CDR1 and CDR2 (germline): DFQATT, SNEGSKA (reference sequence). This CDR3 region has 11 residues. V shed 5 bases and J shed 4 bases, with 6 bases lying between them. In DNA, the CDR3 is TGCAGTGCTCCGGATTACAATGAGCAGTTCTTC. Residues: CSAPDYNEQFF.

This clone was found once. CDR3 nucleotides: TGTGCCAGCAGCCTCCCGGGGGGGAACACTGAAGCTTTCTTT. This codes for CASSLPGGNTEAFF. V is TRBV7-9 and J is TRBJ1-1; weak D call: TRBD1 (5 bases). Germline-derived CDR1 and CDR2 are SEHNR and FQNEAQ (reference sequence). There are 14 residues in the CDR3. Trimming left V 5 bases short and J 1 base short, with 11 bases between.

The gene calls are TRBV5-1 and TRBJ2-5, with TRBD1 identical over 8 bases. CDR3 length equals 15 residues. V lost 4 bases to trimming and J lost 0 bases; unmatched junction nucleotides: 5. Germline CDR1 reads SGHRS; CDR2 reads YFSETQ. CDR3 protein: CASSPGTGYQETQYF. The CDR3, as DNA: TGCGCCAGCAGCCCCGGGACAGGATACCAAGAGACCCAGTACTTC.

V gene TRBV27 combines with J gene TRBJ2-4; TRBD1 might be the D (7 bases). V shed 4 bases and J shed 0 bases, with 16 bases lying between them. The CDR3 extends over 17 amino acids. The germline gives CDR1 MNHEY, CDR2 SMNVEV (reference sequence). DNA for the CDR3: TGTGCCAGCAGTTCCATAAGACAGGGACTAGCCAAAAACATTCAGTACTTC. Encoded protein: CASSSIRQGLAKNIQYF.

The chain couples TRBV29-1 to TRBJ1-2; a weak D match, TRBD1 (5 bases). CDR3 size: 14 residues. CDR1 is SQVTM and CDR2 is ANQGSEA in the germline V gene. Trimming left V 1 base short and J 5 bases short, with 14 bases between. CDR3 protein: CSVEGRYEGYGYTF. The DNA of the CDR3 is TGCAGCGTTGAAGGGCGCTACGAGGGGTATGGCTACACCTTC.

The genes are TRBV4-1 and TRBJ1-5; D not resolved. In germline, CDR1 is MGHRA, CDR2 YSYEKL. Trimming took 0 bases from V and 1 from J, leaving 13 bases between them. CDR3 length equals 17 residues. The CDR3 is CASSQEGSGLSNQPQHF. CDR3 bases: TGCGCCAGCAGCCAAGAGGGTTCGGGCCTGAGCAATCAGCCCCAGCATTTT.

The DNA for the CDR3 is TGTGCCAGCAGCCCATTGTCGGGAGCGGTACTAGGAGGGGATACGCAGTATTTT. It is translated as CASSPLSGAVLGGDTQYF. The chain links TRBV5-4 to TRBJ2-3; a possible D gene is TRBD2 (6 bases). V was clipped by 4 bases and J by 6 bases, with 27 bases between them. The CDR3 totals 18 residues. In germline, CDR1 is SGHNT, CDR2 YYREEE (reference sequence).

This clone came up a few times. The chain combines TRBV14 with TRBJ2-5; a possible D gene is TRBD2 (6 bases). Germline V gives CDR1 SGHDN, CDR2 FVKESK. With 3 bases removed from V and 5 bases from J, the gap between germline ends came to 13 bases. The CDR3 covers 14 residues. In DNA, the CDR3 is TGTGCCAGCAGCCATCCAGGGAGGAGGGAGACCCAGTACTTC. Translating it yields CASSHPGRRETQYF. Full variable domain (outside the CDR3, taken from reference TRBV14 and TRBJ2-5): EAGVTQFPSHSVIEKGQTVTLRCDPISGHDNLYWYRRVMGKEIKFLLHFVKESKQDESGMPNNRFLAERTGGTYSTLKVQPAELEDSGVYFCASSHPGRRETQYFGPGTRLLVL.

The J gene is TRBJ2-7, the V gene TRBV5-6; 7 nucleotides align to TRBD1. V was clipped by 5 bases and J by 6 bases; unmatched bases: 8. The CDR3 length is 13 residues. CDR1 and CDR2 (germline): SGHDT, YYEEEE. CDR3 region: CASSPQGMSEQYF. The CDR3 DNA is TGTGCCAGCAGTCCACAGGGGATGTCCGAGCAGTACTTC. The full variable domain, completed using reference TRBV5-6 and TRBJ2-7, is DAGVTQSPTHLIKTRGQQVTLRCSPKSGHDTVSWYQQALGQGPQFIFQYYEEEERQRGNFPDRFSGHQFPNYSSELNVNALLLGDSALYLCASSPQGMSEQYFGPGTRLTVT.

The CDR3 protein is CASSQPGRRTPYEQYF. The DNA for the CDR3 is TGCGCCAGCAGCCAACCCGGGAGGAGGACACCCTACGAGCAGTACTTC. V usage is TRBV4-1 and J usage is TRBJ2-7; 7 nucleotides agree with TRBD2. Germline V lookup: CDR1 MGHRA, CDR2 YSYEKL. The CDR3 is made up of 16 amino acids. V was clipped by 2 bases and J by 2 bases; unmatched bases: 9.

J is TRBJ1-4 and V is TRBV7-2; tentative D call: TRBD1 (6 bases). This CDR3 contains 18 residues. V shed 1 base and J shed 0 bases, with 15 bases lying between them. CDR1 and CDR2 from the germline V gene are SGHTA and FQGNSA. CDR3 in DNA: TGTGCCAGCAGCTTAGGCCCAGACCGACAGGCAACTAATGAAAAACTGTTTTTT. Encoded protein: CASSLGPDRQATNEKLFF. The variable domain in full, completed from reference TRBV7-2 and TRBJ1-4, reads GAGVSQSPSNKVTEKGKDVELRCDPISGHTALYWYRQSLGQGLEFLIYFQGNSAPDKSGLPSDRFSAERTGGSVSTLTIQRTQQEDSAVYLCASSLGPDRQATNEKLFFGSGTQLSVL.

This clone was detected only once. The chain recombines TRBV5-6 with TRBJ2-2; D unclear. Deletions cut 2 bases from V and 5 bases from J, with 19 bases between. The CDR3 length is 17 residues. Germline CDR1 is SGHDT and CDR2 is YYEEEE. The CDR3 DNA reads as TGTGCCAGCAGCTTAGGTCCCTTAGCTATAAGGACCGGGGAGCTGTTTTTT. Encoded protein: CASSLGPLAIRTGELFF. Full variable domain (rest looked up from reference TRBV5-6 and TRBJ2-2): DAGVTQSPTHLIKTRGQQVTLRCSPKSGHDTVSWYQQALGQGPQFIFQYYEEEERQRGNFPDRFSGHQFPNYSSELNVNALLLGDSALYLCASSLGPLAIRTGELFFGEGSRLTVL.

This clone occurred a few times. The chain links TRBV29-1 to TRBJ2-7, with 11 nucleotides matching TRBD1. Germline CDR1 SQVTM, CDR2 ANQGSEA. This CDR3 has 17 amino acids. V lost 0 bases to trimming and J lost 6 bases; unmatched junction nucleotides: 13. CDR3 nucleotide sequence: TGCAGCGTTGAAGATCGGAGACCCGGGACAGGGGGTCGCGAGCAGTACTTC. It specifies CSVEDRRPGTGGREQYF.

V is TRBV29-1 and J is TRBJ2-5; D gene unclear. The CDR3 runs 12 residues. V lost 3 bases and J 0 bases, leaving 5 bases between the germline ends. The V gene's germline CDR1 is SQVTM and CDR2 ANQGSEA. CDR3 sequence (DNA): TGCAGCGTTGACAAGAACCAAGAGACCCAGTACTTC. It specifies CSVDKNQETQYF.

The chain has TRBV30 and TRBJ2-7; TRBD1 agrees at 9 bases. Germline V lookup: CDR1 GTSNPN, CDR2 SVGIG (reference sequence). V lost 2 bases to trimming and J lost 4 bases; unmatched junction nucleotides: 6. The CDR3 has 14 residues. The CDR3 loop is CAWSTGTGLYEQYF. CDR3 sequence (DNA): TGTGCCTGGAGTACCGGGACAGGGTTGTACGAGCAGTACTTC. The variable domain in full, with the rest retrieved from reference TRBV30 and TRBJ2-7, is SQTIHQWPATLVQPVGSPLSLECTVEGTSNPNLYWYRQAAGRGLQLLFYSVGIGQISSEVPQNLSASRPQDRQFILSSKKLLLSDSGFYLCAWSTGTGLYEQYFGPGTRLTVT.

The chain is built from TRBV30 and TRBJ1-6; D call uncertain. Per the germline V gene, CDR1 is GTSNPN and CDR2 is SVGIG (reference sequence). CDR3 length: 15 residues. V was cut by 3 bases and J by 9 bases, with 18 bases left in between. This chain's CDR3 is CAWSQVGSHVSPLHF. CDR3 sequence (DNA): TGTGCCTGGAGCCAAGTGGGGTCACACGTTTCACCCCTCCACTTT.

V is TRBV6-5 and J is TRBJ2-7, with D possibly TRBD1 on 7 matching bases. Germline assignment: CDR1 MNHEY and CDR2 SVGAGI. The V gene lost 0 bases and the J gene lost 9 bases, with 21 bases spanning the gap. This CDR3 is 16 amino acids long. The CDR3 DNA is TGTGCCAGCAGTTACTCAGGGCGGGACAGTCTACGATGGCAGTACTTC. It is translated as CASSYSGRDSLRWQYF.

The V and J genes are TRBV10-3 and TRBJ1-1, with 10 bases lining up with TRBD1. Germline V gene lookup returns CDR1 ENHRY and CDR2 SYGVKD. V lost 6 bases and J lost 7; bases outside the gene matches: 5. The CDR3 covers 13 residues. CDR3 bases: TGTGCCATCAGACCGGACAGGGGGAGTGAAGCTTTCTTT. As protein: CAIRPDRGSEAFF.

A few counts support this clone. The chain is built from TRBV4-1 and TRBJ1-1; D gene uncertain. Germline V CDR1 and CDR2: MGHRA, YSYEKL. This CDR3 spans 14 amino acids. Trimming removed 4 bases from V and 3 bases from J, with 12 bases in between. DNA for the CDR3: TGCGCCAGCAGCCCACAGAGACGCGACACTGAAGCTTTCTTT. It codes for CASSPQRRDTEAFF.

This rearrangement joins TRBV28 to TRBJ1-5, with D tentatively TRBD1 (5 bases). Germline V gene data show CDR1 as MDHEN and CDR2 as SYDVKM. This CDR3 is 13 amino acids long. Deletions cut 7 bases from V and 5 bases from J, with 12 bases between. The CDR3 DNA follows: TGTGCCAGCAAACTTGGAGGGGATCAGCCCCAGCATTTT. Protein sequence: CASKLGGDQPQHF.

The chain uses TRBV30 and TRBJ1-5; the D is unclear. Trimming took 4 bases from V and 0 from J, leaving 13 bases between them. The germline V gene has CDR1 GTSNPN and CDR2 SVGIG (reference sequence). CDR3 size: 15 residues. This chain's CDR3 is CAWNNGRNSNQPQHF. The CDR3 nucleotides are TGTGCCTGGAACAACGGACGGAATAGCAATCAGCCCCAGCATTTT.

This chain joins TRBV29-1 and TRBJ2-1; the match to TRBD1 covers 7 bases. The CDR3 is 15 amino acids. Germline CDR1 and CDR2: SQVTM and ANQGSEA. J gave up 6 bases and V 0 bases, and 8 bases lay outside the gene matches. The CDR3 is CSVEEATGSSNEQFF. CDR3 DNA sequence: TGCAGCGTTGAAGAGGCGACAGGGAGCTCCAATGAGCAGTTCTTC.

This clone was seen ten or more times. The chain has TRBV19 and TRBJ2-7; 7 bases line up with TRBD2. This CDR3 region has 14 residues. V was clipped by 6 bases and J by 3 bases; unmatched bases: 8. In germline, CDR1 is LNHDA, CDR2 SQIVND (reference sequence). The CDR3 DNA sequence: TGTGCCAGTAGGCTGTCGGGAGGTGTCTACGAGCAGTACTTC. Protein: CASRLSGGVYEQYF.

The chain links TRBV30 to TRBJ1-5; D is uncertain. Germline V gene lookup returns CDR1 GTSNPN and CDR2 SVGIG (reference sequence). Trimming removed 3 bases at V and 5 bases at J, with 14 bases between. The CDR3 spans 14 residues. CDR3 region: CAWSSRALYQPQHF. CDR3 bases: TGTGCCTGGAGCTCGCGGGCCCTCTATCAGCCCCAGCATTTT. The entire variable domain, with the rest obtained from reference TRBV30 and TRBJ1-5, is as follows: SQTIHQWPATLVQPVGSPLSLECTVEGTSNPNLYWYRQAAGRGLQLLFYSVGIGQISSEVPQNLSASRPQDRQFILSSKKLLLSDSGFYLCAWSSRALYQPQHFGDGTRLSIL.

The chain couples TRBV29-1 to TRBJ1-1; 8 positions match TRBD1. This CDR3 is 12 amino acids long. Germline V lookup: CDR1 SQVTM, CDR2 ANQGSEA. J gave up 11 bases and V 8 bases, and 13 bases lay outside the gene matches. This CDR3 reads CSLGQGGMEAFF. The CDR3 bases are TGCAGCCTCGGACAGGGCGGGATGGAGGCTTTCTTT.

The V and J genes are TRBV5-6 and TRBJ1-5; D is perhaps TRBD1 (5 bases). Germline CDR1 SGHDT, CDR2 YYEEEE. The V end was cut by 4 bases, the J end by 4 bases, with 18 bases between. There are 16 residues in the CDR3. DNA for the CDR3: TGTGCCAGCAGCGTAAGACAGTCGCGGGGGAATCAGCCCCAGCATTTT. Its protein product is CASSVRQSRGNQPQHF.

This clone has only a few counts. The gene calls are TRBV7-9 and TRBJ1-2, with D uncertain. Trimming cost V 5 bases and J 4 bases, with 8 bases left between them. In germline, CDR1 is SEHNR, CDR2 FQNEAQ (reference sequence). The CDR3 runs to 12 residues. The CDR3 region has the DNA TGTGCCAGCAGCGCCTCCTTCTATGGCTACACCTTC. It is translated as CASSASFYGYTF.